Presented here are 16 T cell receptor beta chains from one specimen sequenced in a study of T cell responses to AZD1222 COVID-19 vaccine. The data were produced by immunoSEQ multiplex PCR, yet TCRdb's version contains in-frame clones alone and is incomplete. The sample yields over 130,000 clones, approximately 89% seen once. The material was peripheral blood, obtained on day 0 of AZD1222 vaccination. All receptors come from an adult in good health.

This chain links TRBV4-2 with TRBJ2-7; the D gene is possibly TRBD2 (6 bases). This CDR3 has 15 residues. The V and J ends lost 0 bases and 2 bases respectively, with 11 bases between them. Germline V gene sequence: CDR1 LGHNA, CDR2 YNFKEQ. CDR3 protein: CASSQDSGGAYEQYF. The CDR3 DNA sequence: TGTGCCAGCAGCCAAGATAGCGGAGGGGCCTACGAGCAGTACTTC.

V usage is TRBV5-3 and J usage is TRBJ1-5; D gene uncertain. TRBV5-3 is labeled an ORF, and its function is uncertain. This CDR3 is built from 11 residues. Trimming cost V 1 base and J 6 bases, with 2 bases left between them. CDR3 coding DNA: TGTGCCAGAAGCTTGAGTCAGCCCCAGCATTTT. Amino acids: CARSLSQPQHF.

The rearrangement uses TRBV28 and TRBJ1-5, with 9 bases fitting TRBD1. V shed 6 bases and J 8 bases; nucleotides not matched to a gene: 8. This CDR3 has 14 residues. CDR1 and CDR2 (germline): MDHEN, SYDVKM. CDR3 DNA: TGTGCCAGCAGACCGGACAGGGGCTTGAAGCCCCAGCATTTT. This sequence encodes CASRPDRGLKPQHF.

The chain has TRBV19 and TRBJ2-3, with TRBD2 as a possible D gene (6 bases). Deletions cut 10 bases from V and 2 bases from J, with 13 bases between. The germline gives CDR1 LNHDA, CDR2 SQIVND (reference sequence). There are 13 residues in the CDR3. The CDR3 bases are TGTGCCACCCACGGGGGATACACAGATACGCAGTATTTT. It codes for CATHGGYTDTQYF.

The chain couples TRBV4-1 to TRBJ2-1; D gene ambiguous. V was clipped by 4 bases and J by 7 bases, with 11 bases between them. The CDR3 has 13 amino acids. Germline CDR1 MGHRA, CDR2 YSYEKL. The CDR3 nucleotides are TGCGCCAGCAGCCCGACCAAGGAAAATGAGCAGTTCTTC. This codes for CASSPTKENEQFF.

This CDR3 is CASSSPGGAVGKLFF. The CDR3 DNA sequence: TGTGCCAGCAGTTCCCCAGGGGGCGCGGTCGGAAAACTGTTTTTT. V and J are TRBV27 and TRBJ1-4, with 8 nucleotides matching TRBD1. The CDR3 has 15 residues. Germline V CDR1 and CDR2: MNHEY, SMNVEV (reference sequence). V lost 4 bases, J lost 10 bases, and 11 bases stayed unmatched.

The gene calls are TRBV19 and TRBJ1-1; TRBD1 matches at 11 bases. The germline gives CDR1 LNHDA, CDR2 SQIVND (reference sequence). J gave up 4 bases and V 6 bases, and 4 bases lay outside the gene matches. The CDR3 consists of 14 residues. The CDR3 coding sequence is TGTGCCAGTAGCGGACAGGGGGCGAGCACTGAAGCTTTCTTT. It is translated as CASSGQGASTEAFF.

Remarks on this clone: Other DNA sequences within the sample encode an identical CDR3. The chain carries TRBV12-3 or TRBV12-4 and TRBJ1-1; D ambiguous. The CDR3 length is 12 residues. V lost 1 base, J lost 5 bases, and 5 bases lay in between. The CDR3 bases are TGTGCCAGCAGTTTAGTAGGAACTGAAGCTTTCTTT. Its translation is CASSLVGTEAFF.

This chain links TRBV6-5 with TRBJ2-5, with TRBD2 matching over 8 bases. From germline, CDR1 is MNHEY and CDR2 SVGAGI. The CDR3 totals 14 residues. V trimming: 10 bases; J trimming: 2 bases; junction bases outside the gene matches: 9. This chain's CDR3 is CATGLAGTQETQYF. The CDR3 region has the DNA TGTGCCACAGGACTAGCAGGGACGCAAGAGACCCAGTACTTC.

This sequence joins TRBV2 and TRBJ1-4; unclear D gene. Germline CDR1 SNHLY, CDR2 FYNNEI. The CDR3 is made up of 12 amino acids. Trimming cost V 6 bases and J 10 bases, with 12 bases left between them. In DNA, the CDR3 is TGTGCCAGCAGGCCGTGGGAGGGAAAACTGTTTTTT. Its protein is CASRPWEGKLFF.

The rearrangement links TRBV6-5 to TRBJ2-7; a possible D gene is TRBD1 (6 bases). CDR1 and CDR2 (germline): MNHEY, SVGAGI. V lost 7 bases, J lost 0 bases, and 16 bases lay in between. The CDR3 length is 15 residues. CDR3: CASIKGQRSSYEQYF. The CDR3 nucleotides read TGTGCCAGCATCAAGGGACAAAGGAGCTCCTACGAGCAGTACTTC.

The CDR3 sequence is CSVEDAATWEQYF. The CDR3, as DNA: TGCAGCGTTGAAGATGCGGCCACGTGGGAGCAGTACTTC. The chain recombines TRBV29-1 with TRBJ2-7; unclear D gene. V lost 0 bases and J lost 7, with 13 bases in between. CDR3 size: 13 residues. Germline CDR1 and CDR2: SQVTM and ANQGSEA.

The chain recombines TRBV7-9 with TRBJ1-1, with 8 bases lining up with TRBD1. V lost 5 bases to trimming and J lost 1 base; unmatched junction nucleotides: 3. The CDR3 is 14 residues long. Germline loops: CDR1 SEHNR, CDR2 FQNEAQ (reference sequence). The DNA of the CDR3 is TGTGCCAGCAGCCAACAGGGGGGGAACACTGAAGCTTTCTTT. Amino acid sequence: CASSQQGGNTEAFF.

The genes are TRBV3-1 (or the pseudogene TRBV3-2) and TRBJ1-4; no definite D call. The CDR3 is made up of 16 amino acids. V gave up 0 bases and J gave up 6 bases, with 14 bases separating them. CDR1 is LGHDT and CDR2 is YNNKEL in the germline V gene (reference sequence). In nucleotides, the CDR3 is TGTGCCAGCAGCCAAGAGGGCTGGGCTGAGTATGAAAAACTGTTTTTT. This sequence encodes CASSQEGWAEYEKLFF.

This chain joins TRBV9 and TRBJ1-3; the match to TRBD1 covers 7 bases. The CDR3 has 15 amino acids. Germline-derived CDR1 and CDR2 are SGDLS and YYNGEE. V gave up 5 bases and J gave up 3 bases; unmatched junction bases: 8. The CDR3 coding sequence is TGTGCCAGCAGTGAATCAGGGGGTGTTGGAAACACCATATATTTT. Translation gives CASSESGGVGNTIYF.

The gene calls are TRBV7-9 and TRBJ1-1; no clear D. Germline V gives CDR1 SEHNR, CDR2 FQNEAQ (reference sequence). Trimming shortened V by 1 base and J by 3 bases, and 9 bases separated the two germline ends. CDR3 length: 14 residues. The CDR3 nucleotides are TGTGCCAGCAGCTTAGGGGCCGGGCACACTGAAGCTTTCTTT. Its translation: CASSLGAGHTEAFF.